The 20 T cell receptor beta chains given below trace back to one sample, sequenced in a study of cytotoxic CD8 clonotypes in ibrutinib-treated CLL. Only in-frame clones appear in the TCRdb table, and some are missing; sequencing was by immunoSEQ multiplex PCR. This sample yields more than 75,000 clones, of which roughly 80% are seen a single time; approximately 23% belongs to the top ten. Material: PBMCs, obtained after 24 months of ibrutinib treatment. The receptors originated from a human donor with chronic lymphocytic leukemia.

This chain links TRBV7-9 with TRBJ1-5, with D unclear. The CDR3 length is 14 residues. V was shortened by 1 base and J by 4 bases, with 8 bases between the two germline ends. CDR1 SEHNR and CDR2 FQNEAQ come from the germline V gene (reference sequence). CDR3 DNA sequence: TGTGCCAGCAGCTTAGTGAGGGCGAATCAGCCCCAGCATTTT. This encodes CASSLVRANQPQHF.

For the CDR3, the DNA is TGCGCCAGCAGCTTGGCCGGAGGGTCACCCTACGAGCAGTACTTC. Protein sequence: CASSLAGGSPYEQYF. The chain links TRBV5-1 to TRBJ2-7; possible D gene TRBD2, 6 bases. CDR3 length equals 15 residues. Trimming left V 0 bases short and J 2 bases short, with 12 bases between. Germline V lookup: CDR1 SGHRS, CDR2 YFSETQ.

This clone has just one count. This CDR3 reads CASSRAGTSGGRSYEQYF. The DNA for the CDR3 is TGTGCCAGCTCACGCGCCGGGACTAGCGGGGGCCGATCCTACGAGCAGTACTTC. The V call is TRBV18, the J call TRBJ2-7; 14 nucleotides align to TRBD2. J lost 1 base, V lost 4 bases, and 9 bases had no gene match. This CDR3 has 18 residues. Germline V gene sequence: CDR1 KGHSH, CDR2 LQKENI.

This clone was found a few times. The chain is built from TRBV15 and TRBJ1-5; 10 nucleotides agree with TRBD1. V lost 3 bases, J lost 2 bases, and 4 bases stayed unmatched. The CDR3 is made up of 16 amino acids. Germline CDR1 reads LNHNV; CDR2 reads YYDKDF (reference sequence). Here the CDR3 DNA reads TGTGCCACCAGCAGGGAGGGGACAGGGGGCAATCAGCCCCAGCATTTT. This gives the protein CATSREGTGGNQPQHF.

The chain combines TRBV11-3 with TRBJ1-2; D gene uncertain. V lost 5 bases and J lost 6, with 19 bases in between. This CDR3 is 15 amino acids long. Germline CDR1 and CDR2: SGHNT and YENEEA. CDR3 loop: CASSPGPTALDGYTF. The CDR3 DNA reads as TGTGCCAGCAGCCCTGGACCAACCGCGCTGGATGGCTACACCTTC.

The rearrangement joins TRBV6-1 to TRBJ2-7; D perhaps matches TRBD1 (7 bases). Germline values: CDR1 MNHNS, CDR2 SASEGT. Between the trimmed V and J ends, which lost 11 bases and 1 base, there was a span of 21 bases. This CDR3 contains 15 residues. This CDR3 reads CASNRRGTESYEQYF. CDR3 DNA: TGTGCCTCGAACCGACGGGGGACAGAGTCCTACGAGCAGTACTTC.

This sequence joins TRBV9 and TRBJ1-6, with D possibly being TRBD1 (5 bases). This CDR3 has 16 amino acids. Trimming took off 2 bases at V and 6 bases at J, with 15 bases between the two ends. Germline lookup yields CDR1 SGDLS and CDR2 YYNGEE. CDR3 coding DNA: TGTGCCAGCAGCGTCAGTTACCGACAGATTAATTCACCCCTCCACTTT. This gives the protein CASSVSYRQINSPLHF.

As regards this clone: Sequence at one end of the junction differs from germline and may be a read error. The J gene is TRBJ2-4, the V gene TRBV5-1, with 13 positions matching TRBD2. The CDR3 loop spans 14 amino acids. Germline CDR1 SGHRS, CDR2 YFSETQ. The CDR3 DNA sequence: TGCGCCAGCAGATACGGGACTAGCGGGATAACCGACCCCTTC. Translated: CASRYGTSGITDPF.

This chain uses TRBV27 with TRBJ2-3, with a possible D match to TRBD2 (6 bases). The CDR3 sequence is 16 residues long. The V gene's germline CDR1 is MNHEY and CDR2 SMNVEV (reference sequence). Deletions cut 8 bases from V and 0 bases from J, with 18 bases between. The CDR3 loop is CASSNRASVSTDTQYF. CDR3 nucleotides: TGTGCCAGCTCCAATAGGGCTAGCGTGAGCACAGATACGCAGTATTTT.

This clone was seen only a few times. The rearrangement links TRBV18 to TRBJ1-5; 7 bases line up with TRBD1. Unmatched junction bases numbered 10, after V lost 6 bases and J lost 5 bases. Germline loops: CDR1 KGHSH, CDR2 LQKENI. The CDR3 covers 15 residues. The CDR3 here is CASSPSSGGDQPQHF. The CDR3 DNA follows: TGTGCCAGCTCTCCCTCTTCAGGGGGTGATCAGCCCCAGCATTTT.

The chain recombines TRBV5-6 with TRBJ2-7, with D possibly being TRBD2 (6 bases). The germline V and J ends were trimmed by 3 bases and 7 bases, with 14 bases remaining between them. Germline-derived CDR1 and CDR2 are SGHDT and YYEEEE. The CDR3 is made up of 13 amino acids. The CDR3 region is CASSSWGVVEQYF. The CDR3 DNA reads TGTGCCAGCAGCTCTTGGGGGGTCGTGGAGCAGTACTTC.

The chain couples TRBV2 to TRBJ1-4; D might be TRBD1 (5 bases). The V end lost 2 bases, the J end lost 8 bases, and 15 bases lay between the germline ends. The CDR3 sequence is 15 residues long. Germline lookup yields CDR1 SNHLY and CDR2 FYNNEI. The CDR3 sequence is CASSETPREGEKLFF. The CDR3 region has the DNA TGTGCCAGCAGTGAAACCCCCAGGGAAGGGGAAAAACTGTTTTTT.

This chain joins TRBV18 and TRBJ2-3; tentative D call: TRBD2 (6 bases). Germline loops: CDR1 KGHSH, CDR2 LQKENI. The CDR3 is made up of 14 amino acids. The germline V and J ends were trimmed by 2 bases and 6 bases, with 12 bases remaining between them. The CDR3 is CASSPDAGSDTQYF. The CDR3, as DNA: TGTGCCAGCTCACCAGACGCGGGGTCGGATACGCAGTATTTT.

The V gene is TRBV28, the J gene TRBJ1-2; maybe TRBD1 (6 bases). Germline-derived CDR1 and CDR2 are MDHEN and SYDVKM. CDR3 size: 14 residues. V was cut by 11 bases and J by 7 bases, with 23 bases left in between. CDR3 sequence (DNA): TGTGCCCACCCGGGGGGGCAGGGTCTCTCTGGCTACACCTTC. Amino acids: CAHPGGQGLSGYTF.

The chain combines TRBV27 with TRBJ2-2; 16 bases line up with TRBD2. V dropped 2 bases and J dropped 5; count of bases not matched to a gene: 8. This CDR3 comprises 19 residues. From germline, CDR1 is MNHEY and CDR2 SMNVEV (reference sequence). The CDR3 here is CASSLPPGTSGRETGELFF. The CDR3 DNA sequence: TGTGCCAGCAGTTTACCTCCCGGGACTAGCGGGAGGGAAACCGGGGAGCTGTTTTTT.

The CDR3 sequence is CASSLEGRNNQPQHF. The CDR3, as DNA: TGTGCCAGCAGTTTAGAGGGTAGAAACAATCAGCCCCAGCATTTT. V usage is TRBV28 and J usage is TRBJ1-5; no definite D call. Germline loops: CDR1 MDHEN, CDR2 SYDVKM. Between the trimmed V and J ends, which lost 2 bases and 3 bases, there was a span of 11 bases. The CDR3 contains 15 residues.

The chain employs TRBV14 and TRBJ2-2; 10 bases map to TRBD2. CDR3 length: 15 residues. Germline V CDR1 and CDR2: SGHDN, FVKESK. Trimming took 0 bases from V and 9 from J; bases not matched to a gene: 4. CDR3 DNA sequence: TGTGCCAGCAGCCAAGATTCTAGCGGGAGTAGGGAGCTGTTTTTT. It specifies CASSQDSSGSRELFF.

The V and J genes are TRBV2 and TRBJ1-6; 7 positions match TRBD1. The V gene's germline CDR1 is SNHLY and CDR2 FYNNEI. The CDR3 runs to 14 residues. Trimming took 7 bases from V and 10 from J; bases not matched to a gene: 10. CDR3 in amino acids: CASNFDRVVSPLHF. The CDR3 coding sequence is TGTGCCAGCAATTTTGACAGGGTGGTATCACCCCTCCACTTT.

This clone was seen once. V and J are TRBV9 and TRBJ2-7; possible D gene TRBD2, 6 bases. This CDR3 is 13 amino acids long. Trimming shortened V by 4 bases and J by 3 bases, and 11 bases separated the two germline ends. Germline assignment: CDR1 SGDLS and CDR2 YYNGEE. CDR3 sequence: CASSPSGYYEQYF. CDR3 nucleotide sequence: TGTGCCAGCAGCCCGAGCGGGTACTACGAGCAGTACTTC. Looking up the rest from reference TRBV9 and TRBJ2-7 gives the full variable domain: DSGVTQTPKHLITATGQRVTLRCSPRSGDLSVYWYQQSLDQGLQFLIQYYNGEERAKGNILERFSAQQFPDLHSELNLSSLELGDSALYFCASSPSGYYEQYFGPGTRLTVT.

V usage is TRBV6-1 and J usage is TRBJ1-1; 9 positions match TRBD1. This CDR3 region has 17 residues. Germline CDR1 and CDR2: MNHNS and SASEGT. V shed 3 bases and J 1 base; nucleotides not matched to a gene: 9. CDR3 nucleotides: TGTGCCAGCAGTGATAAGACAGGGGGTCGTCAGAACACTGAAGCTTTCTTT. Protein sequence: CASSDKTGGRQNTEAFF.